This T cell receptor (beta chain) was sequenced in a study of T cell changes during pregnancy in multiple sclerosis. Trimming removed 2 bases from V and 2 bases from J, with 6 bases in between. Germline assignment: CDR1 ENHRY and CDR2 SYGVKD. This CDR3 is 13 amino acids long. This table comes from immunoSEQ multiplex PCR, and its TCRdb copy is limited to in-frame clones, with some not included. This sample has tens of thousands of clones; approximately 94% occur once, and the top ten carry 1.7%. The receptor was isolated from a female donor with multiple sclerosis, enrolled in a pregnancy study. This specimen consisted of peripheral blood, obtained in the third trimester of pregnancy. This chain links TRBV10-3 with TRBJ1-1; TRBD1 might be the D (5 bases). CDR3 DNA sequence: TGTGCCATCAGTGAGAGGGGAAACACTGAAGCTTTCTTT. Protein: CAISERGNTEAFF.